The next 27 T cell receptor beta chains were all read from a single sample in a study of blood T cell repertoires in COVID-19. Assay: immunoSEQ multiplex PCR; the TCRdb copy retains only in-frame clones and omits some. This table holds approximately 260,000 clones, about 85% found once. Sequencing was carried out using peripheral blood. Receptors originate from a man between 60 and 70 years old who had recovered from COVID-19.

The chain combines TRBV12-3 or TRBV12-4 with TRBJ2-1; the match to TRBD2 covers 7 bases. J lost 10 bases, V lost 6 bases, and 9 bases had no gene match. This CDR3 has 13 amino acids. CDR3 in amino acids: CASSWRTRWEQFF. The CDR3 bases are TGTGCCAGCAGCTGGAGGACTAGATGGGAGCAGTTCTTC.

The CDR3, as DNA: TGCGCCAGCAGCCCCCTGGCTAGCGGGGGGCTTAGCTCCTACAATGAGCAGTTCTTC. Its protein is CASSPLASGGLSSYNEQFF. The rearrangement joins TRBV5-1 to TRBJ2-1; 11 nucleotides match TRBD2. Per the germline V gene, CDR1 is SGHRS and CDR2 is YFSETQ. The CDR3 loop spans 19 amino acids. Germline trimming cut 4 bases from V and 0 bases from J; bases unmatched to any gene: 12. The variable domain in full, with the rest retrieved from reference TRBV5-1 and TRBJ2-1, is KAGVTQTPRYLIKTRGQQVTLSCSPISGHRSVSWYQQTPGQGLQFLFEYFSETQRNKGNFPGRFSGRQFSNSRSEMNVSTLELGDSALYLCASSPLASGGLSSYNEQFFGPGTRLTVL.

The chain employs TRBV7-2 and TRBJ2-1, with D possibly TRBD2 on 6 matching bases. The CDR3 contains 13 residues. Deletions cut 4 bases from V and 9 bases from J, with 13 bases between. Germline loops: CDR1 SGHTA, CDR2 FQGNSA. The DNA for the CDR3 is TGTGCCAGCAGCTCGCAGACTAGGAGTGAGCAGTTCTTC. Its translation: CASSSQTRSEQFF.

In regard to this clone: The sample has other DNA sequences that encode this CDR3 too. The CDR3 loop is CSVEGRADYGYTF. The DNA of the CDR3 is TGCAGCGTTGAAGGGCGGGCGGACTATGGCTACACCTTC. The V call is TRBV29-1, the J call TRBJ1-2; no firm D call. Germline V lookup: CDR1 SQVTM, CDR2 ANQGSEA. The CDR3 spans 13 residues. With 1 base removed from V and 3 bases from J, the gap between germline ends came to 9 bases. Using reference TRBV29-1 and TRBJ1-2 for the parts outside the CDR3, the full variable domain is SAVISQKPSRDICQRGTSLTIQCQVDSQVTMMFWYRQQPGQSLTLIATANQGSEATYESGFVIDKFPISRPNLTFSTLTVSNMSPEDSSIYLCSVEGRADYGYTFGSGTRLTVV.

The CDR3 loop is CAILLFSSTDTQYF. The DNA of the CDR3 is TGTGCCATCCTCCTATTTTCTAGCACAGATACGCAGTATTTT. The chain has TRBV6-4 and TRBJ2-3; D not certain. Trimming shortened V by 10 bases and J by 0 bases, and 14 bases separated the two germline ends. The germline CDR1 and CDR2 sequences are MRHNA and SNTAGT. The CDR3 covers 14 residues.

The chain carries TRBV30 and TRBJ2-7; D perhaps matches TRBD2 (5 bases). Per germline, CDR1 GTSNPN and CDR2 SVGIG (reference sequence). CDR3 length: 13 amino acids. V was cut by 3 bases and J by 5 bases, with 14 bases left in between. In DNA form, the CDR3 reads TGTGCCTGGAGGTATCCGGGGTACGACGAGCAGTACGTC. This encodes CAWRYPGYDEQYV.

The chain employs TRBV19 and TRBJ1-1, with D possibly matching TRBD1 (5 bases). The V gene lost 5 bases and the J gene lost 4 bases, with 14 bases spanning the gap. This CDR3 has 14 amino acids. Germline values: CDR1 LNHDA, CDR2 SQIVND (reference sequence). The chain's CDR3 is CASSWDSLATEAFF. The CDR3 bases are TGTGCCAGTAGTTGGGACTCCCTCGCCACTGAAGCTTTCTTT.

CDR3 DNA sequence: TGTGCCACCGCGTTGGCAGGAAGGAACACTGAAGCTTTCTTT. Translating gives CATALAGRNTEAFF. This chain uses TRBV3-1 (or the pseudogene TRBV3-2) with TRBJ1-1; unclear D gene. The V gene's germline CDR1 is LGHDT and CDR2 YNNKEL (reference sequence). The CDR3 contains 14 residues. Trimming pared 10 bases from V and 1 base from J, leaving 16 bases between.

The rearrangement joins TRBV6-1 to TRBJ1-2, with D possibly matching TRBD1 (6 bases). The CDR3 length is 17 residues. The germline V gene encodes CDR1 MNHNS and CDR2 SASEGT. With 0 bases removed from V and 8 bases from J, the gap between germline ends came to 22 bases. Written as DNA, the CDR3 is TGTGCCAGCAGTGAAGCAGGTCTCCAGAACAGGGCCCCCGGCTACACCTTC. Its protein product is CASSEAGLQNRAPGYTF.

The chain combines TRBV5-4 with TRBJ2-5, with D possibly being TRBD2 (5 bases). Germline CDR1 and CDR2: SGHNT and YYREEE (reference sequence). Between the trimmed V and J ends, which lost 5 bases and 2 bases, there was a span of 13 bases. The CDR3 has 14 amino acids. The CDR3: CASREVGGQETQYF. In DNA form, the CDR3 reads TGTGCCAGCAGGGAGGTCGGTGGGCAAGAGACCCAGTACTTC. Full variable domain (outside the CDR3, taken from reference TRBV5-4 and TRBJ2-5): ETGVTQSPTHLIKTRGQQVTLRCSSQSGHNTVSWYQQALGQGPQFIFQYYREEENGRGNFPPRFSGLQFPNYSSELNVNALELDDSALYLCASREVGGQETQYFGPGTRLLVL.

This chain connects TRBV7-2 to TRBJ2-7, with 7 bases lining up with TRBD2. Unmatched junction bases numbered 10, after V lost 4 bases and J lost 4 bases. CDR1 and CDR2 from the germline V gene are SGHTA and FQGNSA. The length of the CDR3 is 15 residues. The CDR3 DNA reads TGTGCCAGCAGCTGGGAGGGCGGGAACCCTTACGAGCAGTACTTC. Its translation: CASSWEGGNPYEQYF.

V gene TRBV4-1 combines with J gene TRBJ1-5, with 10 nucleotides matching TRBD1. Trimming at V came to 2 bases and at J to 5 bases, leaving 6 bases not matched to a gene. The CDR3 runs 16 residues. Germline CDR1 reads MGHRA; CDR2 reads YSYEKL. CDR3 bases: TGCGCCAGCAGCCAACCGGGACAGGGGAAATATCAGCCCCAGCATTTT. Its protein is CASSQPGQGKYQPQHF.

The chain is built from TRBV28 and TRBJ2-7, with D possibly TRBD2 on 5 matching bases. V was pared by 3 bases and J by 7 bases, with 13 bases between. The CDR3 is 13 amino acids. CDR1 MDHEN and CDR2 SYDVKM come from the germline V gene. The DNA for the CDR3 is TGTGCCAGCAGTTTTCGAGGGAGTGGGGAGCAGTACGTC. Protein: CASSFRGSGEQYV.

The CDR3 DNA sequence: TGTGCCAGTATAGGGGGAGAATGGGGGATTTACAATGAGCAGTTCTTC. Amino acid sequence: CASIGGEWGIYNEQFF. The rearrangement uses TRBV19 and TRBJ2-1, with D possibly TRBD1 on 6 matching bases. Deletions cut 7 bases from V and 4 bases from J, with 20 bases between. The CDR3 contains 16 residues. CDR1 and CDR2 (germline): LNHDA, SQIVND (reference sequence).

The J gene is TRBJ2-2, the V gene TRBV24-1; the D is unclear. V gave up 4 bases and J gave up 4 bases, with 9 bases separating them. Per the germline V gene, CDR1 is KGHDR and CDR2 is SFDVKD. The CDR3 sequence is 14 residues long. The chain's CDR3 is CATSEYTTTGELFF. The CDR3 DNA reads TGTGCCACCAGTGAGTATACTACCACCGGGGAGCTGTTTTTT.

V and J are TRBV6-5 and TRBJ1-2; maybe TRBD1 (5 bases). Germline V gene data show CDR1 as MNHEY and CDR2 as SVGAGI. CDR3 length: 15 amino acids. V gave up 5 bases and J gave up 7 bases, with 20 bases separating them. In DNA form, the CDR3 reads TGTGCCAGCAGTCCTATCGGGGGACCCGTGGGTGGCTACACCTTC. As protein: CASSPIGGPVGGYTF.

This clone occurred many times. V is TRBV2 and J is TRBJ2-7; 11 nucleotides line up with TRBD1. This CDR3 region has 16 residues. Germline V gene sequence: CDR1 SNHLY, CDR2 FYNNEI. With V trimmed by 3 bases and J by 4 bases, 8 bases remained unmatched. The CDR3 sequence: CASSESLGTGGYEQYF. The CDR3 DNA is TGTGCCAGCAGTGAGTCCCTTGGGACAGGGGGATACGAGCAGTACTTC.

The chain recombines TRBV5-6 with TRBJ2-3; possible D gene TRBD2, 5 bases. Between the trimmed V and J ends, which lost 2 bases and 7 bases, there was a span of 14 bases. The CDR3 extends over 14 amino acids. From germline, CDR1 is SGHDT and CDR2 YYEEEE. DNA for the CDR3: TGTGCCAGCAGCTTAGTTCGGGGTTTGAATACGCAGTATTTT. Translating gives CASSLVRGLNTQYF.

Worth noting for this clone: The sample has other DNA sequences that encode this CDR3 too. The chain recombines TRBV5-1 with TRBJ2-6; maybe TRBD2 (6 bases). Germline CDR1 SGHRS, CDR2 YFSETQ. The CDR3 consists of 15 residues. Trimming pared 0 bases from V and 2 bases from J, leaving 6 bases between. The CDR3 nucleotides read TGCGCCAGCAGCTTGGGCGGGACTGGGGCCAACGTCCTGACTTTC. Amino acids: CASSLGGTGANVLTF.

This clone was counted a single time. The J gene is TRBJ2-2, the V gene TRBV5-1; 7 nucleotides agree with TRBD2. V trimming: 0 bases; J trimming: 1 base; junction bases outside the gene matches: 3. Germline loops: CDR1 SGHRS, CDR2 YFSETQ. The CDR3 contains 16 residues. The chain's CDR3 is CASSLGAGRNTGELFF. For the CDR3, the DNA is TGCGCCAGCAGCTTGGGAGCGGGGCGGAACACCGGGGAGCTGTTTTTT. Using reference TRBV5-1 and TRBJ2-2 for the parts outside the CDR3, the full variable domain is KAGVTQTPRYLIKTRGQQVTLSCSPISGHRSVSWYQQTPGQGLQFLFEYFSETQRNKGNFPGRFSGRQFSNSRSEMNVSTLELGDSALYLCASSLGAGRNTGELFFGEGSRLTVL.

V usage is TRBV19 and J usage is TRBJ1-1, with a tentative D call TRBD1 (6 bases). Trimming stripped 7 bases from V and 0 bases from J, with 9 bases between. CDR3 size: 13 residues. Germline V gives CDR1 LNHDA, CDR2 SQIVND (reference sequence). CDR3 sequence: CASNDRLNTEAFF. The CDR3 DNA sequence: TGTGCCAGTAACGACAGGTTGAACACTGAAGCTTTCTTT.

This chain connects TRBV18 to TRBJ1-2; a possible D gene is TRBD1 (5 bases). Trimming shortened V by 2 bases and J by 1 base, and 8 bases separated the two germline ends. Germline V CDR1 and CDR2: KGHSH, LQKENI. The CDR3 runs 14 residues. CDR3 coding DNA: TGTGCCAGCTCACCAGGGGCGTTTAACTATGGCTACACCTTC. Protein product: CASSPGAFNYGYTF.

The chain recombines TRBV20-1 with TRBJ2-1, with 8 bases aligning to TRBD2. Trimming at V came to 3 bases and at J to 7 bases, leaving 11 bases not matched to a gene. This CDR3 spans 15 amino acids. Germline-derived CDR1 and CDR2 are DFQATT and SNEGSKA (reference sequence). The CDR3 DNA follows: TGCAGTGCTAGTGGGATGCGGGGGGATGGGAATGAGCAGTTCTTC. It translates to CSASGMRGDGNEQFF.

The genes are TRBV13 and TRBJ1-6; 10 bases agree with TRBD1. After removal of 1 base from V and 8 bases from J, the junction contained 2 bases not matched to a gene. This CDR3 comprises 15 residues. Germline loops: CDR1 PRHDT, CDR2 FYEKMQ (reference sequence). CDR3: CASSLEGTGDSPLHF. The DNA of the CDR3 is TGTGCCAGCAGCTTAGAAGGGACAGGGGATTCACCCCTCCACTTT.

V usage is TRBV6-5 and J usage is TRBJ2-7; tentatively, D is TRBD2 (7 bases). V lost 11 bases and J lost 4, with 21 bases in between. The V gene's germline CDR1 is MNHEY and CDR2 SVGAGI. The CDR3 has 14 amino acids. CDR3 region: CAAGLRGPQYEQYF. For the CDR3, the DNA is TGTGCCGCCGGACTGCGGGGGCCACAATACGAGCAGTACTTC.

CDR3 region: CASRTSGYTDTQYF. In nucleotides, the CDR3 is TGCGCCAGCAGAACTAGCGGGTACACAGATACGCAGTATTTT. The chain combines TRBV5-1 with TRBJ2-3; 9 nucleotides align to TRBD2. The CDR3 is made up of 14 amino acids. J was trimmed by 2 bases and V by 5 bases; bases with no gene match: 3. Germline V gene lookup returns CDR1 SGHRS and CDR2 YFSETQ.

The chain carries TRBV7-9 and TRBJ2-5; TRBD1 matches at 7 bases. The germline V gene has CDR1 SEHNR and CDR2 FQNEAQ (reference sequence). V lost 5 bases and J lost 4; bases outside the gene matches: 19. CDR3 length: 18 amino acids. The DNA for the CDR3 is TGTGCCAGCAGCCCGACAGGGAAAACCTGGGAGTCGTTAGAGACCCAGTACTTC. Translation gives CASSPTGKTWESLETQYF.